This is a list of T cell receptor beta chains from one sample in a study of OX40 agonist ivuxolimab in advanced cancers. Profiling relied on immunoSEQ multiplex PCR, and the TCRdb table lists in-frame clones only, not all of them. The sample has tens of thousands of clones; 80% to 85% are singletons. Sequences were derived from CD4+ or CD8+ T cells sorted from blood, sampled in a trial of the OX40 agonist ivuxolimab. Receptors originate from an adult with an advanced solid tumor such as melanoma, head and neck, liver or kidney cancer. Each CDR3 is given with its conserved first and last residue. A D gene is named only where the DNA matches it firmly. Some rows mark clone size as missing; the rest say once, few, many or name a class of expanded clone.

TRBV7-6	.	.	TRBJ2-7	TGTGCCAGCAGCTTAAGACTGGCGGACCAGGGGTACGAGCAGTACTTC	CASSLRLADQGYEQYF
TRBV20-1	.	TRBD2	TRBJ2-7	TGCAGTGCTCCCCGGGAGGGCGAGCAGTACTTC	CSAPREGEQYF
TRBV18	.	.	TRBJ1-5	TGTGCCAGCTCACCAGCAAGCGGGAGTCGGAATCAGCCCCAGCATTTT	CASSPASGSRNQPQHF
TRBV29-1	once	TRBD1	TRBJ2-7	TGCAGCGTCGCGACAGGGGCCTACGAGCAGTACTTC	CSVATGAYEQYF
TRBV11-2	once	.	TRBJ2-1	TGTGCCAGCACCTTTAGGGGTTCGTACAATGAGCAGTTCTTC	CASTFRGSYNEQFF
TRBV6-1	.	.	TRBJ2-2	TGTGCCAGCAGTGAATATGGTAACGGGGAGCTGTTTTTT	CASSEYGNGELFF
TRBV6-5	.	.	TRBJ2-1	TGTGCCAGCAGAATCAGCAATGAGCAGTTCTTC	CASRISNEQFF
TRBV7-6	few	.	TRBJ1-6	TGTGCCAGCAGCCCCCGGGAGGAGGGTTCACCCCTCCACTTT	CASSPREEGSPLHF
TRBV5-1	.	.	TRBJ1-6	TGCGCCAGCAGCTCGAGGGGGACGGGAAATTCACCCCTCCACTTT	CASSSRGTGNSPLHF
TRBV27	once	TRBD1	TRBJ1-2	TGTGCCAGCAGTTTCCGCGCGACAGGGCGCGGCTACACCTTC	CASSFRATGRGYTF
TRBV6-5	few	.	TRBJ1-6	TGTGCCAGCACCTGGGCCTCTAATTCACCCCTCCACTTT	CASTWASNSPLHF
TRBV5-4	.	TRBD1	TRBJ1-6	TGTGCCAGCAGCCAGGGGGTCGATAATTCACCCCTCCACTTT	CASSQGVDNSPLHF
TRBV2	few	TRBD2	TRBJ2-5	TGTGCCAGCAGTGAACCGGAGGGGAGGGGGACCCAGTACTTC	CASSEPEGRGTQYF
TRBV6-1	.	.	TRBJ2-4	TGTGCCAGCAGTGAAGCTAGAGGGACCAAAAACATTCAGTACTTC	CASSEARGTKNIQYF
TRBV6-4	few	.	TRBJ2-1	TGTGCCAGCAGCCCGGGGGGCAGGCGGTGGGATGAGCAGTTCTTC	CASSPGGRRWDEQFF
TRBV12-5	.	.	TRBJ2-5	TGTGCTAGTGGAACCACCTCTAGACAGGGAGGCGTGAGGGAGACCCAGTACTTC	CASGTTSRQGGVRETQYF
TRBV9	.	TRBD1	TRBJ2-5	TGTGCCAGCAGCGTAGACGACAGGGTCAGGGAAGAGACCCAGTACTTC	CASSVDDRVREETQYF
TRBV10-3	few	TRBD1	TRBJ1-5	TGTGCCATCAGTATGACAGGGAAAGAAGATCAGCCCCAGCATTTT	CAISMTGKEDQPQHF
TRBV29-1	.	TRBD2	TRBJ2-1	TGCAGCGTTGAACCCAGACTAGCGGGGGCCAATGAGCAGTTCTTC	CSVEPRLAGANEQFF
TRBV2	.	.	TRBJ1-5	TGTGCCAGCGGGTGGGGGAGCAATCAGCCCCAGCATTTT	CASGWGSNQPQHF
TRBV7-2	.	.	TRBJ2-7	TGTGCCAGCAGCTTAATCAGGGAAGACGAGCAGTACTTC	CASSLIREDEQYF
TRBV5-4	few	.	TRBJ1-4	TGTGCCAGCAGCTTGGCGGGGGGTAATGAAAAACTGTTTTTT	CASSLAGGNEKLFF
TRBV11-2	.	.	TRBJ2-5	TGTGCCAGCAGCTTAGCCCCATTCGGAAGAACGGGACAAGAGACCCAGTACTTC	CASSLAPFGRTGQETQYF
TRBV7-3	few	.	TRBJ2-3	TGTGCCAGCAGCCCAAGCACAGATACGCAGTATTTT	CASSPSTDTQYF
TRBV6-5	.	TRBD1	TRBJ1-1	TGTGCCAGCAGCGGGACAGTTGGCACTGAAGCTTTCTTT	CASSGTVGTEAFF
TRBV7-8	.	TRBD1	TRBJ1-6	TGTGCCAGCAGCTCTCCGGGACAGGGGCCCTATAATTCACCCCTCCACTTT	CASSSPGQGPYNSPLHF
TRBV6-6	once	TRBD1	TRBJ2-7	TGTGCCAGCAGTTCCTCGGGACAGGGTTCCTACGAGCAGTACTTC	CASSSSGQGSYEQYF
TRBV20-1	.	.	TRBJ1-4	TGCAGTGCTCTGAATGAAAAACTGTTTTTT	CSALNEKLFF
TRBV29-1	.	TRBD2	TRBJ2-7	TGCAGCGTTGAAGCTGGCCGGGGGGTTCACGAGCAGTACTTC	CSVEAGRGVHEQYF
TRBV6-1	.	TRBD2	TRBJ2-7	TGTGCCACCGGACTAGCGGGGGGCTCCTACGAGCAGTACTTC	CATGLAGGSYEQYF
TRBV4-3	.	TRBD1	TRBJ1-3	TGCGCCAGCAGCCAAACCGGGACAGGGAGAAACACCATATATTTT	CASSQTGTGRNTIYF
TRBV28	.	.	TRBJ2-2	TGTGCCAGCAGTCCGAACAGGGCGGGCACCGGGGAGCTGTTTTTT	CASSPNRAGTGELFF
TRBV19	.	.	TRBJ1-1	TGTGCCAGTAGTATGCTGAACACTGAAGCTTTCTTT	CASSMLNTEAFF
TRBV15	.	.	TRBJ1-4	TGTGCCACCAGCAGAGATAAGGACATGATTGAAAAACTGTTTTTT	CATSRDKDMIEKLFF
TRBV19	.	.	TRBJ2-7	TGTGCCAGTAGTCCCGGACCCACGAAGGCCTACGAGCAGTACTTC	CASSPGPTKAYEQYF
TRBV5-1	.	.	TRBJ1-2	TGCGCCAGCAGTTCTCTAGACAGGACTTATGGCTACACCTTC	CASSSLDRTYGYTF
TRBV7-9	.	.	TRBJ2-5	TGTGCCAGCAGCCCCGGGGTGCGGGAAGAGACCCAGTACTTC	CASSPGVREETQYF
TRBV2	.	TRBD1	TRBJ1-2	TGTGCCAGCAGTCGACAGGGGGCCTCCGATGGCTACACCTTC	CASSRQGASDGYTF
TRBV10-1	.	.	TRBJ2-2	TGCGCCCCGAGGACGGGGGGCGAGAACACCGGGGAGCTGTTTTTT	CAPRTGGENTGELFF
TRBV5-5	.	.	TRBJ1-6	TGTGCCAGCAGCATATACTATAATTCACCCCTCCACTTT	CASSIYYNSPLHF
TRBV5-1	.	TRBD1	TRBJ1-1	TGCGCCAGCAGCACAGGGGGCACTGAAGCTTTCTTT	CASSTGGTEAFF
TRBV5-1	once	.	TRBJ1-4	TGCGCCAGCAGCTGGGCCGCGGGGTCTAATGAAAAACTGTTTTTT	CASSWAAGSNEKLFF
TRBV7-2	.	.	TRBJ1-2	TGTGCCAGCAGCCCCCGGTCTCCTAACTATGGCTACACCTTC	CASSPRSPNYGYTF